Listed below are T cell receptor beta chains from one sample, sequenced in a study of vaccination and CD4 T cells after COVID-19. No antigen has been assigned to these receptors. One entry per CDR3 protein results from TCRdb running MiXCR on the PCR reads. The sample gives approximately 21,000 distinct CDR3 sequences, under 65% of which show up once; around 10% is in the top ten. The sequencing here drew on CD4+ T cells from blood, cultured in vitro, taken after SARS-CoV-2 vaccination. Receptors originate from a human donor who had recovered from COVID-19. CDR3s include the opening cysteine and the closing phenylalanine or tryptophan. D genes are given only for firm matches. Some rows mark clone size as missing; the rest say once, few, many or name a class of expanded clone.

TRBJ1-5 TRBV10-3 TRBD1 NA CAISSGGGQPQHF TGTGCCATCAGTTCAGGGGGCGGTCAGCCCCAGCATTTT
TRBJ1-5 TRBV19 NA few CGAGGYSNQPQHF TGTGGGGCGGGGGGTTATAGCAATCAGCCCCAGCATTTT
TRBJ1-2 TRBV7-2 TRBD1 NA CASSFSGQAAGYTF TGTGCCAGCAGCTTCTCAGGACAGGCGGCCGGCTACACCTTC
TRBJ1-2 TRBV27 NA NA CASRPTIFAQAYNYGYTF TGTGCCAGCAGACCTACCATCTTCGCTCAGGCTTATAACTATGGCTACACCTTC
TRBJ2-1 TRBV28 NA few CASSLGLGSDYNEQFF TGTGCCAGCAGTTTAGGTCTCGGGAGTGACTACAATGAGCAGTTCTTC
TRBJ2-7 TRBV5-1 TRBD2 NA CASSSYLAGANYEQYF TGCGCCAGCAGCTCGTACTTAGCGGGAGCCAACTACGAGCAGTACTTC
TRBJ1-2 TRBV27 TRBD1 NA CASRYRTGIGYTF TGTGCCAGCAGATATAGGACAGGGATCGGCTACACCTTC
TRBJ1-2 TRBV7-2 NA NA CASSSGTVNYGYTF TGTGCCAGCAGCTCCGGCACAGTTAACTATGGCTACACCTTC
TRBJ2-3 TRBV6-1 NA few CASRKSTDTQYF TGTGCCAGCAGGAAATCCACAGATACGCAGTATTTT
TRBJ2-2 TRBV7-7 NA NA CASSASPGELFF TGTGCCAGCAGCGCATCCCCCGGGGAGCTGTTTTTT
TRBJ2-7 TRBV27 TRBD2 NA CASSFRWTSGSMPYEQYF TGTGCCAGCAGTTTTCGTTGGACTAGCGGGAGTATGCCCTACGAGCAGTACTTC
TRBJ1-1 TRBV20-1 NA NA CSAPTPLRGAFF TGCAGTGCTCCCACCCCCCTCCGGGGGGCTTTCTTT
TRBJ2-6 TRBV24-1 NA NA CATSDPGTGANVLTF TGTGCCACCAGTGATCCAGGGACCGGGGCCAACGTCCTGACTTTC
TRBJ1-1 TRBV12-3/TRBV12-4 NA NA CASSRRGVMNTEAFF TGTGCCAGCAGCCGCAGGGGCGTTATGAACACTGAAGCTTTCTTT
TRBJ2-3 TRBV7-9 NA NA CASSRRVDTDTQYF TGTGCCAGCAGCCGGAGGGTCGACACAGATACGCAGTATTTT
TRBJ2-1 TRBV12-5 NA once CASGLVLGDGSYNEQFF TGTGCTAGTGGTTTGGTACTTGGGGACGGGAGCTACAATGAGCAGTTCTTC
TRBJ1-2 TRBV7-9 TRBD1 NA CASSPRDSSFDGYTF TGTGCCAGCAGCCCGCGGGACAGCAGCTTCGATGGCTACACCTTC
TRBJ1-1 TRBV19 NA NA CASTPRGDTEAFF TGTGCCAGTACCCCTAGGGGGGACACTGAAGCTTTCTTT
TRBJ2-5 TRBV6-2/TRBV6-3 TRBD2 NA CASTVTSGGKTQYF TGTGCCAGCACCGTAACTAGCGGAGGAAAGACCCAGTACTTC
TRBJ2-3 TRBV6-1 NA NA CASRNTYTQYF TGTGCCAGCAGGAACACCTATACGCAGTATTTT
TRBJ1-2 TRBV7-9 NA NA CASSFGNGWAFYGYTF NA
TRBJ1-1 TRBV10-3 NA NA CAISEKLGTNTEAFF TGTGCCATCAGTGAGAAGCTAGGTACGAACACTGAAGCTTTCTTT
TRBJ2-1 TRBV11-3 TRBD2 once CASKRSSGVDEQFF TGTGCCAGCAAACGCTCTAGCGGCGTGGATGAGCAGTTCTTC
TRBJ2-3 TRBV20-1 TRBD2 NA CSAGATSGTFTDTQYF TGCAGTGCTGGAGCGACTAGCGGGACGTTCACAGATACGCAGTATTTT
TRBJ2-5 TRBV7-2 NA NA CASSSPGEPRGTQNF TGTGCCAGCAGCTCCCCAGGAGAACCAAGGGGGACCCAGAACTTC
TRBJ1-2 TRBV20-1 NA NA CSASTYDGNYGYTF TGCAGTGCTTCTACTTACGACGGGAACTATGGCTACACCTTC